Included here is one T cell receptor (beta chain) sequence, with context. Sequencing relied on a cDNA template that was reverse transcribed from extracted RNA. TCRdb's table, derived via immunoSEQ multiplex PCR, lists solely in-frame clones and lacks some. The table records 150,000 to 200,000 clones, 50% to 75% of them present only once. This sample stems from a study of CD8+ T cells in alopecia areata. V dropped 7 bases and J dropped 1 base, with 16 bases sitting between them. The CDR3 contains 16 residues. The germline V gene encodes CDR1 SNHLY and CDR2 FYNNEI. The chain employs TRBV2 and TRBJ2-2; D is undetermined. The specimen was CD4+ T cells sorted from blood, collected at week 0. The clonotype was recovered from a human donor with alopecia areata. As DNA, the CDR3 is TGTGCCAGCACGGAAAGGGCCGCCGGGAACACCGGGGAGCTGTTTTTT. This sequence encodes CASTERAAGNTGELFF.